Listed below are T cell receptor beta chains from one sample, sequenced in a study of technical replicates of blood from a handful of donors. The table came from immunoSEQ multiplex PCR; TCRdb's copy has only in-frame clones and leaves some out. Here the sample spans fewer than 12,000 clones, 90% to 95% being singletons. Sequencing used PBMCs. The source of these receptors is a human donor in good health. Both conserved end residues are part of each CDR3. D genes are given only for firm matches. Clone size, where shown, is once, few, many, or a class for clones that have expanded.

-	TRBV28	TRBJ2-2	-	TGTGCCAGCAGGGAGGGCCCTTACACCGGGGAGCTGTTTTTT	CASREGPYTGELFF
few	TRBV5-4	TRBJ1-5	-	TGTGCCAGCAGCTTGATTCTGTATCAGCCCCAGCATTTT	CASSLILYQPQHF
-	TRBV6-5	TRBJ2-3	-	TGTGCCAGCAGCCATACCCGGGGATTGACAGATACGCAGTATTTT	CASSHTRGLTDTQYF
-	TRBV7-6	TRBJ2-5	-	TGTGCCAGCAGCCCCACTAGCAATCAAGAGACCCAGTACTTC	CASSPTSNQETQYF
-	TRBV5-1	TRBJ2-5	-	TGCGCCAGCAGCTTGGACTTCATGACCCAGTACTTC	CASSLDFMTQYF
-	TRBV7-9	TRBJ1-3	-	TGTGCCAGCAGCAAACAGGGATCTGGAAACACCATATATTTT	CASSKQGSGNTIYF
-	TRBV5-6	TRBJ2-1	TRBD2	TGTGCCAGCAGCTTGGGGACTAGCGGGAGGGCGCTACGGAATGAGCAGTTCTTC	CASSLGTSGRALRNEQFF
-	TRBV11-2	TRBJ2-4	-	TGTGCCAGCAGCTTAGTAGGGAGTTACATTCAGTACTTC	CASSLVGSYIQYF
-	TRBV5-4	TRBJ2-7	-	TGTGCCAGCAGCTATTTTACCCGTTTTAGCGGCTCCTACGAGCAGTACTTC	CASSYFTRFSGSYEQYF
-	TRBV10-3	TRBJ2-5	-	TGTGCCATCAGTGAGCGCGCACGGGGAGCGGGAGAGACCCAGTACTTC	CAISERARGAGETQYF
-	TRBV29-1	TRBJ2-5	-	TGCAGCGTTTACTCAGGGGAGACCCAGTACTTC	CSVYSGETQYF
-	TRBV19	TRBJ1-1	-	TGTGCCAGTAGTATGGCCAGGTATTGGGACATGAACACTGAAGCTTTCTTT	CASSMARYWDMNTEAFF
once	TRBV29-1	TRBJ1-4	-	TGCAGCGTTGAAGGAACAACAACTAATGAAAAACTGTTTTTT	CSVEGTTTNEKLFF
-	TRBV18	TRBJ2-1	TRBD2	TGTGCCAGCTCACCCACTGAACCGGGACTAGCGGGAGTTAAGGAGTTCTTC	CASSPTEPGLAGVKEFF
-	TRBV19	TRBJ1-1	TRBD1	TGTGCCAGTAGTTCACGGACAGGGGTGACTGAAGCTTTCTTT	CASSSRTGVTEAFF
-	TRBV15	TRBJ2-2	-	TGTGCCACCAGCATGCTGGACACGGCCACGAACACCGGGGAGCTGTTTTTT	CATSMLDTATNTGELFF
-	TRBV30	TRBJ2-1	TRBD2	TGTGCCTGGGGGGGGGCTAGCGGGACCGATGAGCAGTTCTTC	CAWGGASGTDEQFF
-	TRBV18	TRBJ1-4	-	TGTGCCAGCCGAAGGGGGTTGAATGAAAAACTGTTTTTT	CASRRGLNEKLFF
once	TRBV6-4	TRBJ2-5	TRBD2	TGTGCCAGCAGTGACTCGGTAACTAGCGGGAGCGGCTACCAAGAGACCCAGTACTTC	CASSDSVTSGSGYQETQYF
-	TRBV2	TRBJ2-7	-	TGTGCCAGTCTTTTAACGGGATTTCCCTACGAGCAGTACTTC	CASLLTGFPYEQYF